The rows below give T cell receptor beta chains drawn from one sample of a study of beta chain features in type 1 diabetes. Assay used: immunoSEQ multiplex PCR; TCRdb lists only in-frame clones, some missing. This sample has hundreds of thousands of clones, with approximately 15% found just once. The sample comprised naive CD4+ T cells from blood. The receptor set was obtained from a man aged 30 to 39 in good health. Each CDR3 is given with its conserved first and last residue. D genes are given only for firm matches. Not all rows give a size; the values are once, few, many and, for expanded clones, a class.

J: TRBJ2-7
V: TRBV29-1
size: few
D: TRBD1
DNA: TGCAGCGTTGATGGGGACAGGGAGTCCTACGAGCAGTACTTC
CDR3: CSVDGDRESYEQYF

J: TRBJ1-2
V: TRBV2
size: once
D: NA
DNA: TGTGCCAGCAGTAGATCGAGGGTGGAGGATGGCTACACCTTC
CDR3: CASSRSRVEDGYTF

J: TRBJ1-5
V: TRBV7-8
size: few
D: TRBD1
DNA: TGTGCCAGCAGGAGGGGACAGGGCGAAAATCAGCCCCAGCATTTT
CDR3: CASRRGQGENQPQHF

J: TRBJ2-7
V: TRBV5-1
size: few
D: NA
DNA: TGCGCCAGCAGCTTGGGAGGGGTCGACTCCTACGAGCAGTACTTC
CDR3: CASSLGGVDSYEQYF

J: TRBJ1-5
V: TRBV15
size: NA
D: NA
DNA: TGTGCCACCAGCAGAGCAACGTGGAATCAGCCCCAGCATTTT
CDR3: CATSRATWNQPQHF

J: TRBJ2-7
V: TRBV5-1
size: NA
D: TRBD2
DNA: TGCGCCAGCAGCACTACTAGCGGGGAAGGATCCGAGCAGTACTTC
CDR3: CASSTTSGEGSEQYF

J: TRBJ2-5
V: TRBV18
size: NA
D: NA
DNA: TGTGCCAGCTCACCGATTAGGGAGACCCAGTACTTC
CDR3: CASSPIRETQYF

J: TRBJ1-2
V: TRBV6-1
size: NA
D: TRBD1
DNA: TGTGCCAGCAGTGTGGCAGGGGGGGAGTATGGCTACACCTTC
CDR3: CASSVAGGEYGYTF

J: TRBJ2-4
V: TRBV11-1
size: NA
D: NA
DNA: TGTGCCAGCAGCCCTTCCGGGACAATAAACATTCAGTACTTC
CDR3: CASSPSGTINIQYF

J: TRBJ2-5
V: TRBV7-9
size: NA
D: NA
DNA: TGTGCCAGCAGCTTTGGTCTAGCAGGGGAGACCCAGTACTTC
CDR3: CASSFGLAGETQYF

J: TRBJ2-1
V: TRBV19
size: NA
D: NA
DNA: TGTGCCAGTAGTTCACGTACGAGCTCCTACAATGAGCAGTTCTTC
CDR3: CASSSRTSSYNEQFF

J: TRBJ2-1
V: TRBV4-3
size: NA
D: TRBD2
DNA: TGCGCCAGCAGCCGCGGGAGCTCCTACAATGAGCAGTTCTTC
CDR3: CASSRGSSYNEQFF

J: TRBJ2-7
V: TRBV6-5
size: few
D: NA
DNA: TGTGCCAGCAGTGCTGTCAGATTCTACGAGCAGTACTTC
CDR3: CASSAVRFYEQYF

J: TRBJ1-2
V: TRBV19
size: NA
D: TRBD1
DNA: TGTGCCAGTAGGGCCGGGACAGATCTATCCTATGGCTACACCTTC
CDR3: CASRAGTDLSYGYTF

J: TRBJ2-1
V: TRBV7-9
size: NA
D: NA
DNA: TGTGCCAGCAGCTCACCGGGCCAGTTCTTC
CDR3: CASSSPGQFF

J: TRBJ1-1
V: TRBV30
size: NA
D: NA
DNA: TGTGCCCGTACAGTTAACACTGAAGCTTTCTTT
CDR3: CARTVNTEAFF

J: TRBJ2-1
V: TRBV15
size: few
D: NA
DNA: TGTGCCACCAGCAGATCTGAGTACAATGAGCAGTTCTTC
CDR3: CATSRSEYNEQFF

J: TRBJ1-2
V: TRBV7-8
size: NA
D: NA
DNA: TGTGCCAGCAGCTTAGCCGGACTGAGGTTAGCTAACTATGGCTACACCTTC
CDR3: CASSLAGLRLANYGYTF

J: TRBJ2-1
V: TRBV11-1
size: few
D: TRBD1
DNA: TGTGCCAGCAGCCCCAAGACAGGGGGCGAGGGTGAGCAGTTCTTC
CDR3: CASSPKTGGEGEQFF

J: TRBJ2-6
V: TRBV27
size: NA
D: NA
DNA: TGTGCCAGCAGTCCCCGGGTGAGCTGGGCCAACGTCCTGACTTTC
CDR3: CASSPRVSWANVLTF

J: TRBJ2-1
V: TRBV30
size: many
D: TRBD2
DNA: TGTGCCTGGAGACGGAGCGGGAGGGACAATGAGCAGTTCTTC
CDR3: CAWRRSGRDNEQFF

J: TRBJ2-3
V: TRBV5-4
size: NA
D: TRBD2
DNA: TGTGCCAGCAGCTTCGGACTAGCGACAGATACGCAGTATTTT
CDR3: CASSFGLATDTQYF

J: TRBJ2-6
V: TRBV14
size: NA
D: NA
DNA: TGTGCCAGCAGCCAAGGCCGCCGAGCTTCTGGGGCCAACGTCCTGACTTTC
CDR3: CASSQGRRASGANVLTF

J: TRBJ2-3
V: TRBV7-6
size: few
D: NA
DNA: TGTGCCAGCAGCTCAGCCAGGGGGAGGTTGAGCACAGATACGCAGTATTTT
CDR3: CASSSARGRLSTDTQYF

J: TRBJ2-1
V: TRBV27
size: NA
D: TRBD1
DNA: TGTGCCAGCAGTTTCGGGACAGGGTCGGGCGAGCAGTTCTTC
CDR3: CASSFGTGSGEQFF

J: TRBJ2-5
V: TRBV30
size: few
D: TRBD2
DNA: TGTGCCTGGAGTGCACTAGCGGGAGGTTGGGAGACCCAGTACTTC
CDR3: CAWSALAGGWETQYF

J: TRBJ1-1
V: TRBV30
size: NA
D: TRBD1
DNA: TGTGCCTGGATACGGATAACAGGGGGGAACACTGAAGCTTTCTTT
CDR3: CAWIRITGGNTEAFF

J: TRBJ2-5
V: TRBV30
size: few
D: NA
DNA: TGTGCCTGGAGTCAGATCGGAGAGACCCAGTACTTC
CDR3: CAWSQIGETQYF

J: TRBJ2-7
V: TRBV7-9
size: few
D: NA
DNA: TGTGCCAGCAGCTCACCGGGCGCCTACGAGCAGTACTTC
CDR3: CASSSPGAYEQYF

J: TRBJ2-5
V: TRBV20-1
size: NA
D: NA
DNA: TGCAGTGCTTTTCAAGAGACCCAGTACTTC
CDR3: CSAFQETQYF

J: TRBJ2-2
V: TRBV4-1
size: few
D: NA
DNA: TGCGCCAGCAGCCAAGTAGTCACCGGGGAGCTGTTTTTT
CDR3: CASSQVVTGELFF

J: TRBJ2-3
V: TRBV4-3
size: NA
D: TRBD2
DNA: TGCGCCACCCGGACTAGCGGTTCAGATACGCAGTATTTT
CDR3: CATRTSGSDTQYF

J: TRBJ2-5
V: TRBV27
size: NA
D: TRBD1
DNA: TGTGCCAGCAGTCAAAGACAGGGGGCTCTTTCGAGGGAGACCCAGTACTTC
CDR3: CASSQRQGALSRETQYF

J: TRBJ2-7
V: TRBV7-2
size: NA
D: NA
DNA: TGTGCCAGCAGCTTAATTTCGTACGAGCAGTACTTC
CDR3: CASSLISYEQYF

J: TRBJ2-3
V: TRBV4-3
size: NA
D: TRBD2
DNA: TGCGCCAGCAGCCAAGCCACTGAGCGGGAGGGAGATACGCAGTATTTT
CDR3: CASSQATEREGDTQYF

J: TRBJ2-1
V: TRBV5-4
size: NA
D: NA
DNA: TGTGCCAGCAGCTCCCCCACTTCCAACAATGAGCAGTTCTTC
CDR3: CASSSPTSNNEQFF

J: TRBJ2-3
V: TRBV7-2
size: few
D: NA
DNA: TGTGCCAGCCACTTCCCGGGGAGCACAGATACGCAGTATTTT
CDR3: CASHFPGSTDTQYF

J: TRBJ1-1
V: TRBV10-3
size: NA
D: TRBD1
DNA: TGTGCCATCAGTGAGCCAAGGACAGGGTTGAACACTGAAGCTTTCTTT
CDR3: CAISEPRTGLNTEAFF

J: TRBJ2-3
V: TRBV6-5
size: NA
D: NA
DNA: TGTGCCAGCAGTCGAGCCGGGCCAGCCACAGATACGCAGTATTTT
CDR3: CASSRAGPATDTQYF

J: TRBJ2-1
V: TRBV5-1
size: few
D: NA
DNA: TGCGCCAGCACCGACTACAATGAGCAGTTCTTC
CDR3: CASTDYNEQFF

J: TRBJ1-2
V: TRBV7-9
size: NA
D: NA
DNA: TGTGCCAGCAGCATACCCGCAGGGGATAGCTATGGCTACACCTTC
CDR3: CASSIPAGDSYGYTF

J: TRBJ2-3
V: TRBV15
size: NA
D: TRBD2
DNA: TGTGCCACCAGCAGAGACAGTCAGCGGGAGTATGCAGATACGCAGTATTTT
CDR3: CATSRDSQREYADTQYF